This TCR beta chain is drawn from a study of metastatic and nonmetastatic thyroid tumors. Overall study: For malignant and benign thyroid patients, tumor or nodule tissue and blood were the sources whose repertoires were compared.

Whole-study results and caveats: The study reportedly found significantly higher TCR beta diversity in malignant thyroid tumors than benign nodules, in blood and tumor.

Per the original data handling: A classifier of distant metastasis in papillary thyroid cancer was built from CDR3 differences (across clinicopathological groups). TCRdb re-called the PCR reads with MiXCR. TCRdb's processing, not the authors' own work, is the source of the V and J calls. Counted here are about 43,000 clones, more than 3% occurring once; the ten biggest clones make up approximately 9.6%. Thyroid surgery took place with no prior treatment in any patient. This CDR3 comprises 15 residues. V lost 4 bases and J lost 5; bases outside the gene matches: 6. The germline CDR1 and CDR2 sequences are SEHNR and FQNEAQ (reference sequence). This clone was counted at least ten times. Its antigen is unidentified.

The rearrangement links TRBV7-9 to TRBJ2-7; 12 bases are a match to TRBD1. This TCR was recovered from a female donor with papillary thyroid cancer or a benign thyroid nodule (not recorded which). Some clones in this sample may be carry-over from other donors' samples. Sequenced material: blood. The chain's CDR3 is CASSWGQGARDEQYF. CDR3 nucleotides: TGTGCCAGCAGCTGGGGACAGGGGGCGCGGGACGAGCAGTACTTC.